This TCR beta chain was retrieved from a study of cytomegalovirus exposure and HLA in healthy donors. 60 Vbeta and 13 Jbeta primers were used in PCR. The method was immunoSEQ multiplex PCR; TCRdb's version includes in-frame clones alone and lacks a portion of them. The sample contains about 150,000 clones, roughly 70% of which appear only once. This clone occurred once. Per germline, CDR1 SQVTM and CDR2 ANQGSEA. V lost 6 bases to trimming and J lost 2 bases; unmatched junction nucleotides: 3. The CDR3 runs to 13 residues. The sample consisted of PBMCs. The chain couples TRBV29-1 to TRBJ1-3, with 8 bases that match TRBD1. The sequence was collected from an older woman in good health and CMV-seropositive. The CDR3 here is CSVEDRAGNTIYF. The CDR3 DNA is TGCAGCGTAGAGGACAGGGCTGGAAACACCATATATTTT.